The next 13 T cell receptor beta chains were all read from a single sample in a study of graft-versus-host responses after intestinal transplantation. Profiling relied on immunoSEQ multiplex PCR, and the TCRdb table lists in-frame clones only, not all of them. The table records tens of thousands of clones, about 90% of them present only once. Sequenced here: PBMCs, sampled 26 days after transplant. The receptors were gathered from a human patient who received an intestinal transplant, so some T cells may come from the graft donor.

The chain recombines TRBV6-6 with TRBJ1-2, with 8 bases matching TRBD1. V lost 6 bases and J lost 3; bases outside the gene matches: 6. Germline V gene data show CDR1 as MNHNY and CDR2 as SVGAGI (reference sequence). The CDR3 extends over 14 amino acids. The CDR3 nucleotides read TGTGCCAGCAGCCCGACAGGGGTTGACTATGGCTACACCTTC. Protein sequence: CASSPTGVDYGYTF.

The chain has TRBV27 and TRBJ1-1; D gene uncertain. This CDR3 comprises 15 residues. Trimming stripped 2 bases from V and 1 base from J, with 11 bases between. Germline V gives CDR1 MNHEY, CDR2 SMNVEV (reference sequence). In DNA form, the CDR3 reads TGTGCCAGCAGTTTAGTCCGAGCAGGGAACACTGAAGCTTTCTTT. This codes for CASSLVRAGNTEAFF.

CDR3 residues: CASSLGQGADNYGYTF. The DNA of the CDR3 is TGCGCCAGCAGCTTGGGACAGGGGGCGGATAACTATGGCTACACCTTC. The chain recombines TRBV5-1 with TRBJ1-2, with 10 bases identical to TRBD1. Trimming removed 0 bases from V and 1 base from J; junction bases left unmatched: 3. The germline gives CDR1 SGHRS, CDR2 YFSETQ. The CDR3 totals 16 residues. The full variable domain, its missing parts supplied by reference TRBV5-1 and TRBJ1-2, is KAGVTQTPRYLIKTRGQQVTLSCSPISGHRSVSWYQQTPGQGLQFLFEYFSETQRNKGNFPGRFSGRQFSNSRSEMNVSTLELGDSALYLCASSLGQGADNYGYTFGSGTRLTVV.

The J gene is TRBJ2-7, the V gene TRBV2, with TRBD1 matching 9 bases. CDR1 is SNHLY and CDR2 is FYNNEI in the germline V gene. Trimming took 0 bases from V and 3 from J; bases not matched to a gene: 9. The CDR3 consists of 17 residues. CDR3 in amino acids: CASSEATFGTGIYEQYF. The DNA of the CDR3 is TGTGCCAGCAGTGAAGCTACCTTCGGGACAGGGATCTACGAGCAGTACTTC. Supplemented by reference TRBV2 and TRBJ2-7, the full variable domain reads EPEVTQTPSHQVTQMGQEVILRCVPISNHLYFYWYRQILGQKVEFLVSFYNNEISEKSEIFDDQFSVERPDGSNFTLKIRSTKLEDSAMYFCASSEATFGTGIYEQYFGPGTRLTVT.

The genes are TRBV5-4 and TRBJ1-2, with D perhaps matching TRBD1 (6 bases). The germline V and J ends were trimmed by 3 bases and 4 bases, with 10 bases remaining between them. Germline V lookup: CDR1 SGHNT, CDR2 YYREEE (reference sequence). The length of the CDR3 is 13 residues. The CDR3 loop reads CASSSVDSYGYTF. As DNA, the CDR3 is TGTGCCAGCAGCTCGGTGGACAGCTATGGCTACACCTTC.

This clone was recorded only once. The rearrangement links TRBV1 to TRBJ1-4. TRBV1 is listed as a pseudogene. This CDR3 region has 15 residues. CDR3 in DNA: TGCACCAGCAGCCAAGATCCGGGAGTTGGTGAAAAACTGTTTTTT. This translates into CTSSQDPGVGEKLFF.

In nucleotides, the CDR3 is TGTGCCAGCAGCGGCCAGGAGGGTGGGAACACTGAAGCTTTCTTT. It yields the protein CASSGQEGGNTEAFF. The gene calls are TRBV7-8 and TRBJ1-1, with no clear D. Trimming shortened V by 5 bases and J by 1 base, and 14 bases separated the two germline ends. CDR1 and CDR2 (germline): SGHVS, FQNEAQ. This CDR3 is 15 amino acids long.

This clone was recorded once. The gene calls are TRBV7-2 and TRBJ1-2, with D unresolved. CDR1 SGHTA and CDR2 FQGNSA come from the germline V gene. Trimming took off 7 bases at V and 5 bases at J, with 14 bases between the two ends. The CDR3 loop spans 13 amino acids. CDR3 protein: CASNDRGDYGYTF. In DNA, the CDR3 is TGTGCCAGCAACGACCGGGGAGATTATGGCTACACCTTC.

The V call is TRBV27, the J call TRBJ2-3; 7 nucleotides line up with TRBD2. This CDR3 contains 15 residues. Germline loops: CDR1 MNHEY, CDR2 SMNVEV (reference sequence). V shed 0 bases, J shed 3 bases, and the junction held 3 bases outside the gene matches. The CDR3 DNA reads TGTGCCAGCAGTTTATCTGGACTAGGTACAGATACGCAGTATTTT. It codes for CASSLSGLGTDTQYF.

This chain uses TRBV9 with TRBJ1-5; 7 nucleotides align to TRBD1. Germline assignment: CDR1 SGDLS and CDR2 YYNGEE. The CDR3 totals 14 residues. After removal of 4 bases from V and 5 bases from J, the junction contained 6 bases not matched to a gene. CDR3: CASSPGTDHQPQHF. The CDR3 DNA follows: TGTGCCAGCAGCCCCGGGACAGATCATCAGCCCCAGCATTTT.

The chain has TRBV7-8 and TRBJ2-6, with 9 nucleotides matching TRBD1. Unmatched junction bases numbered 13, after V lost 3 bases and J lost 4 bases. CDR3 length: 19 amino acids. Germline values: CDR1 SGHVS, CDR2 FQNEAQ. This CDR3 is CASSFGQGLPRGGANVLTF. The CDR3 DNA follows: TGTGCCAGCAGCTTTGGACAGGGGCTCCCAAGGGGGGGGGCCAACGTCCTGACTTTC.

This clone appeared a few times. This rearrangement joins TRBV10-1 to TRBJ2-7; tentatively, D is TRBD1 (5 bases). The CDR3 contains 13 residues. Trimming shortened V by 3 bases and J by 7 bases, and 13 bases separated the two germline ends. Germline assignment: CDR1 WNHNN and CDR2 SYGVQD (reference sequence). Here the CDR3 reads CASSDTPYREQYV. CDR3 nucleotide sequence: TGCGCCAGCAGTGATACCCCCTACAGGGAGCAGTACGTC.

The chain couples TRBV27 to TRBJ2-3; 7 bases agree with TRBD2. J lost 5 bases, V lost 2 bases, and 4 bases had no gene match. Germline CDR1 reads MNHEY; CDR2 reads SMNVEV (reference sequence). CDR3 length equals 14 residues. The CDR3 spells CASSLGLVGDTQYF. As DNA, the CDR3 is TGTGCCAGCAGTTTAGGACTAGTGGGAGATACGCAGTATTTT.